Presented here are 10 T cell receptor beta chains from one specimen sequenced in a study of T cells in Graves' hyperthyroidism and ophthalmopathy (dated by TCRdb to about 2019). The library came from multiplex PCR. TCRdb lists the instrument as Illumina HiSeq 2000. The TCR beta CDR3 regions were amplified from RNA transcripts. A first-round RT-PCR of the TCR CDR3 used the HTBI primer set with the Qiagen OneStep RT-PCR kit. TCRdb reprocessing: public reads trimmed at Q25 with fastp, clones called with MiXCR, in-frame beta chains kept. Each CDR3 protein gets just one entry, which takes the most common genes and DNA from the rows behind it. In all, the sample holds 300,000 to 450,000 distinct CDR3 sequences, and around 18% of those were seen once. The ten top clones hold 35% to 50% of the sample. Sequences were obtained from blood. Source of these receptors: a young man with Graves' ophthalmopathy.

The rearrangement joins TRBV20-1 to TRBJ1-2; 8 bases are shared with TRBD1. The V segment lost 5 bases and the J segment 4 bases; nucleotides outside the gene matches: 6. The germline V gene has CDR1 DFQATT and CDR2 SNEGSKA (reference sequence). The CDR3 is made up of 13 amino acids. The CDR3 coding sequence is TGCAGTGCTTCTCTCGACAGGGGCTATGGCTACACCTTC. It yields the protein CSASLDRGYGYTF.

The sample holds a few counts of this clonotype. V is TRBV27 and J is TRBJ1-6; D is undetermined. CDR3 length: 12 amino acids. Germline V gene lookup returns CDR1 MNHEY and CDR2 SMNVEV (reference sequence). V lost 10 bases and J 10 bases, leaving 14 bases between the germline ends. The CDR3 DNA reads as TGTGCCATGAAGGACTTGGGATCACCCCTCCACTTT. Encoded protein: CAMKDLGSPLHF.

This clonotype was seen ten or more times. The genes are TRBV2 and TRBJ1-6; D is possibly TRBD1 (5 bases). Germline loops: CDR1 SNHLY, CDR2 FYNNEI. This CDR3 is built from 13 residues. Trimming pared 8 bases from V and 9 bases from J, leaving 14 bases between. The chain's CDR3 is CASGRGEGSPLHF. CDR3 sequence (DNA): TGTGCCAGCGGGCGGGGGGAAGGTTCACCCCTCCACTTT.

The rearrangement joins TRBV20-1 to TRBJ2-7, with 12 bases that match TRBD2. The V and J ends lost 3 bases and 0 bases, in that order; junction bases with no gene match: 6. The CDR3 contains 16 residues. CDR1 DFQATT and CDR2 SNEGSKA come from the germline V gene (reference sequence). The CDR3 DNA is TGCAGTGCTAGGCACCTAGCGGGGGGGACCTCCTACGAGCAGTACTTC. Its translation is CSARHLAGGTSYEQYF.

This clonotype was seen ten or more times. The CDR3 region is CASSSPQGNYGYTF. The CDR3 nucleotides are TGTGCCAGCAGCTCCCCACAGGGGAACTATGGCTACACCTTC. V usage is TRBV3-1 and J usage is TRBJ1-2, with 7 bases fitting TRBD1. Germline CDR1 LGHDT, CDR2 YNNKEL (reference sequence). The CDR3 is made up of 14 amino acids. V gave up 5 bases and J gave up 2 bases; unmatched junction bases: 5.

This clonotype was seen at least ten times. The chain carries TRBV7-9 and TRBJ2-7; D is perhaps TRBD2 (5 bases). The CDR3 runs to 15 residues. Germline loops: CDR1 SEHNR, CDR2 FQNEAQ (reference sequence). Trimming took 1 base from V and 2 from J, leaving 12 bases between them. CDR3: CASSLGMEVTYEQYF. CDR3 DNA: TGTGCCAGCAGCTTAGGCATGGAGGTAACCTACGAGCAGTACTTC.

V gene TRBV6-1 combines with J gene TRBJ1-3, with 7 nucleotides matching TRBD1. In germline, CDR1 is MNHNS, CDR2 SASEGT. V lost 7 bases to trimming and J lost 0 bases; unmatched junction nucleotides: 6. The CDR3 runs to 15 residues. CDR3: CASKGQVDSGNTIYF. The CDR3 region has the DNA TGTGCCAGCAAAGGACAGGTCGACTCTGGAAACACCATATATTTT.

This clonotype was counted many times. V and J are TRBV2 and TRBJ1-1, with D unresolved. The CDR3 length is 15 residues. Germline lookup yields CDR1 SNHLY and CDR2 FYNNEI. Trimming took 7 bases from V and 0 from J, leaving 15 bases between them. CDR3 DNA sequence: TGTGCCAGCACCAACAGCGGGAGGATGAACACTGAAGCTTTCTTT. Its translation is CASTNSGRMNTEAFF.

This sequence joins TRBV7-8 and TRBJ2-3, with 16 nucleotides matching TRBD2. Trimming cost V 6 bases and J 2 bases; bases outside gene matches: 5. Germline CDR1 and CDR2: SGHVS and FQNEAQ. The CDR3 runs to 17 residues. This CDR3 is CASRTGLAGGVTDTQYF. Here the CDR3 DNA reads TGTGCCAGCAGAACGGGACTAGCGGGGGGGGTCACAGATACGCAGTATTTT.

Ten or more counts support this clonotype. The chain employs TRBV3-1 and TRBJ1-2, with 8 bases aligning to TRBD1. The CDR3 totals 15 residues. Germline assignment: CDR1 LGHDT and CDR2 YNNKEL (reference sequence). V gave up 1 base and J gave up 4 bases; unmatched junction bases: 5. Here the CDR3 reads CASSQAAGGGYGYTF. The CDR3 bases are TGTGCCAGCAGCCAAGCGGCAGGGGGCGGCTATGGCTACACCTTC.